These 5 T cell receptor beta chains share one sample of origin, sequenced in a study of graft-versus-host responses after intestinal transplantation. Sequencing was performed with immunoSEQ multiplex PCR; in TCRdb, only in-frame clones are kept and a portion is missing. The table shows about 96,000 clones, with approximately 90% occurring only once. Their cognate antigens are unknown. Source: unstimulated CD4+ T cells sorted from spleen or lymph node cells, taken before intestinal transplant. These receptors all come from a human donor who received an intestinal transplant.

The chain has TRBV2 and TRBJ1-1, with D possibly matching TRBD1 (5 bases). Between the trimmed V and J ends, which lost 6 bases and 11 bases, there was a span of 16 bases. The CDR3 contains 12 residues. Germline values: CDR1 SNHLY, CDR2 FYNNEI. The CDR3 loop reads CASSAGVGRAFF. CDR3 DNA sequence: TGTGCCAGCAGCGCGGGGGTCGGGCGGGCTTTCTTT. The full variable domain, in which reference TRBV2 and TRBJ1-1 provide the parts outside the CDR3, is EPEVTQTPSHQVTQMGQEVILRCVPISNHLYFYWYRQILGQKVEFLVSFYNNEISEKSEIFDDQFSVERPDGSNFTLKIRSTKLEDSAMYFCASSAGVGRAFFGQGTRLTVV.

V is TRBV10-3 and J is TRBJ2-3; D possibly corresponds to TRBD2 (7 bases). This CDR3 comprises 19 residues. CDR1 ENHRY and CDR2 SYGVKD come from the germline V gene. Trimming pared 0 bases from V and 4 bases from J, leaving 23 bases between. The CDR3 DNA sequence: TGTGCCATCAGTGAGTCGACGGTTCAGGGAGGGGGGGAGCCAGATACGCAGTATTTT. As protein: CAISESTVQGGGEPDTQYF.

The rearrangement links TRBV11-2 to TRBJ1-5, with a weak D call TRBD1 (5 bases). The CDR3 contains 18 residues. In germline, CDR1 is SGHAT, CDR2 FQNNGV. V shed 3 bases and J shed 0 bases, with 18 bases lying between them. CDR3 nucleotide sequence: TGTGCCAGCAGCTTCTATCTATTGGGGCAGTATAGCAATCAGCCCCAGCATTTT. Its protein product is CASSFYLLGQYSNQPQHF.

This clone was observed once. V gene TRBV2 combines with J gene TRBJ2-1; the match to TRBD2 covers 10 bases. Trimming at V came to 3 bases and at J to 5 bases, leaving 7 bases not matched to a gene. Germline V CDR1 and CDR2: SNHLY, FYNNEI. This CDR3 is 16 amino acids long. The CDR3 loop reads CASSDPSGGPNNEQFF. In nucleotides, the CDR3 is TGTGCCAGCAGTGACCCTAGCGGGGGCCCCAACAATGAGCAGTTCTTC.

V and J are TRBV5-1 and TRBJ2-1; 7 bases line up with TRBD1. The J segment lost 8 bases and the V segment lost 4 bases, leaving 9 bases of the junction unmatched. The CDR3 is 14 residues long. Germline CDR1 SGHRS, CDR2 YFSETQ. The CDR3 DNA reads TGCGCCAGCAGCCAACTGACAGGGTTCGATGAGCAGTTCTTC. This sequence encodes CASSQLTGFDEQFF.